This TCR beta chain was profiled in a study of T cell repertoires in cytomegalovirus infection. Using its own MiXCR run on the reads, TCRdb lists one record per CDR3 protein. The sample records fewer than 200,000 distinct CDR3 sequences, approximately 9.7% being singletons. In its sample, this clonotype was seen many times. CDR1 and CDR2 (germline): SGHVS, FQNEAQ. This CDR3 spans 14 amino acids. Trimming removed 5 bases from V and 6 bases from J, with 13 bases in between. The genes are TRBV7-8 and TRBJ1-4, with D unclear. The TCR sequence derives from a human donor in good health (CMV status not recorded). Some clones in this sample may be carry-over from other donors' samples. The sequenced material came from PBMCs. As DNA, the CDR3 is TGTGCCAGCAGCCAGGACTCCGGACATGAAAAACTGTTTTTT. Translating gives CASSQDSGHEKLFF.